This TCR beta chain was documented in a study of T-cell reconstitution after alpha-beta-depleted transplantation in children. Study results and caveats: T-cell counts and diversity at one year following transplant were attributed mainly to newly produced T cells. Several hundred expanded graft clones reportedly were the source of alpha-beta T cells about two months after transplant. There were some patients whose high TCRbeta diversity at day 60 came from surviving recipient T cells and thymic progenitors.

This clonotype was detected ten times or more. Its antigen is unknown. A library of TCRbeta sequences, prepared with unique molecular identifiers, was generated. TCRdb redid the calling of the PCR reads with MiXCR, one entry per CDR3 protein. This table has 200,000 to 250,000 distinct CDR3 sequences, 7% to 9% appearing once. The V end was cut by 2 bases, the J end by 6 bases, with 14 bases between. Germline loops: CDR1 MNHEY, CDR2 SVGAGI. The CDR3 sequence is 15 residues long. The source material was PBMCs, mostly from graft donor cells, sampled 360 days after TCRalphabeta/CD19-depleted stem cell transplant. The J gene is TRBJ1-5, the V gene TRBV6-5; D gene uncertain. This receptor was identified in a male patient between 2 and 10 years old who had a stem cell transplant for acute myeloid leukemia, so the T cells may come from the graft donor. The CDR3: CASSYEQDGSQPQHF. DNA of the CDR3: TGTGCCAGCAGTTACGAGCAGGACGGTAGTCAGCCCCAGCATTTT.